A single sample gave rise to the 12 T cell receptor beta chains below, sequenced in a study of cytomegalovirus exposure and HLA in healthy donors (dated by TCRdb to about 2017). Preparation of the library involved the immunoSEQ multiplex PCR assay. For the multiplex PCR, a mixture combining 60 forward primers for TCR Vbeta segments and 13 reverse primers for TCR Jbeta segments was used. TCRdb provides this immuneACCESS table in a form limited to in-frame rearrangements. Some clones are lacking; in checked studies, under half of them reflect an unresolved V gene, and why the rest are absent is not known. This sample is represented by under 150,000 clones; 65% to 80% of them were singletons. The ten top clones hold around 1.7% of the sample. Sequenced input: PBMCs. The receptors were gathered from a woman between 40 and 55 years old in good health and CMV-seronegative.

The V gene is TRBV5-8, the J gene TRBJ1-5, with TRBD1 as a possible D gene (5 bases). V lost 2 bases to trimming and J lost 5 bases, with 8 bases between them. The V gene's germline CDR1 is SGHTS and CDR2 YDEGEE. The CDR3 totals 13 residues. The CDR3, as DNA: TGTGCCAGCAGCTTAACACAGGATCAGCCCCAGCATTTT. As protein: CASSLTQDQPQHF.

The chain employs TRBV5-4 and TRBJ2-3, with unresolved D. Trimming shortened V by 0 bases and J by 6 bases, and 8 bases separated the two germline ends. Germline loops: CDR1 SGHNT, CDR2 YYREEE (reference sequence). The CDR3 covers 13 residues. CDR3 sequence: CASSLVGGDTQYF. CDR3 nucleotides: TGTGCCAGCAGCTTGGTAGGCGGTGATACGCAGTATTTT.

The sample holds one count of this clone. The V gene is TRBV25-1, the J gene TRBJ1-5; D possibly corresponds to TRBD1 (6 bases). Germline V gives CDR1 MGHDK, CDR2 SYGVNS. CDR3 length equals 15 residues. Deletions cut 6 bases from V and 1 base from J, with 13 bases between. In DNA, the CDR3 is TGTGCCAGCAGGGCGGGGGGGGGCAGCAATCAGCCCCAGCATTTT. This codes for CASRAGGGSNQPQHF.

This sequence joins TRBV7-9 and TRBJ2-5; maybe TRBD2 (7 bases). CDR1 and CDR2 (germline): SEHNR, FQNEAQ (reference sequence). This CDR3 region has 16 residues. V was pared by 6 bases and J by 2 bases, with 19 bases between. The CDR3 DNA sequence: TGTGCCAGCAGGCAGCTTTCGGGGGGCTTTCAAGAGACCCAGTACTTC. Translating gives CASRQLSGGFQETQYF.

This chain uses TRBV6-5 with TRBJ1-5; D ambiguous. The CDR3 covers 14 residues. Germline V gives CDR1 MNHEY, CDR2 SVGAGI. Between the trimmed V and J ends, which lost 2 bases and 3 bases, there was a span of 8 bases. In DNA, the CDR3 is TGTGCCAGCAGTTACGGAGCTAACAATCAGCCCCAGCATTTT. It specifies CASSYGANNQPQHF.

The V gene is TRBV28, the J gene TRBJ1-3; 9 nucleotides line up with TRBD1. The CDR3 has 15 amino acids. The J segment lost 1 base and the V segment lost 5 bases, leaving 3 bases of the junction unmatched. Germline CDR1 and CDR2: MDHEN and SYDVKM. As DNA, the CDR3 is TGTGCCAGCAGTGCCGGGACAGGGTCTGGAAACACCATATATTTT. Its protein product is CASSAGTGSGNTIYF. Full variable domain (rest looked up from reference TRBV28 and TRBJ1-3): DVKVTQSSRYLVKRTGEKVFLECVQDMDHENMFWYRQDPGLGLRLIYFSYDVKMKEKGDIPEGYSVSREKKERFSLILESASTNQTSMYLCASSAGTGSGNTIYFGEGSWLTVV.

This chain connects TRBV30 to TRBJ1-1; 7 nucleotides line up with TRBD1. With 3 bases clipped from V and 4 bases from J, the junction kept 2 bases outside the gene matches. Germline lookup yields CDR1 GTSNPN and CDR2 SVGIG (reference sequence). This CDR3 is 12 amino acids long. CDR3 in amino acids: CAWSRDSTEAFF. CDR3 nucleotide sequence: TGTGCCTGGAGCCGGGACAGCACTGAAGCTTTCTTT.

This clone was recorded once. The rearrangement links TRBV11-2 to TRBJ2-1; a weak D match, TRBD2 (5 bases). Germline loops: CDR1 SGHAT, CDR2 FQNNGV. CDR3 length: 12 residues. V lost 0 bases, J lost 9 bases, and 6 bases lay in between. The CDR3 sequence is CASSLDRGEQFF. DNA of the CDR3: TGTGCCAGCAGCTTAGACCGGGGTGAGCAGTTCTTC.

The chain joins TRBV9 to TRBJ2-5, with TRBD2 matching over 12 bases. The CDR3 covers 18 residues. With 0 bases clipped from V and 1 base from J, the junction kept 7 bases outside the gene matches. The germline CDR1 and CDR2 sequences are SGDLS and YYNGEE. CDR3 sequence (DNA): TGTGCCAGCAGCGTAGGGGCTAGCGGGGGGGCGTTCCAAGAGACCCAGTACTTC. Protein: CASSVGASGGAFQETQYF. The full variable domain, with the rest looked up from reference TRBV9 and TRBJ2-5, is DSGVTQTPKHLITATGQRVTLRCSPRSGDLSVYWYQQSLDQGLQFLIQYYNGEERAKGNILERFSAQQFPDLHSELNLSSLELGDSALYFCASSVGASGGAFQETQYFGPGTRLLVL.

Ten or more counts support this clone. The chain uses TRBV2 and TRBJ1-4, with 8 bases lining up with TRBD1. The CDR3 contains 15 residues. Trimming cost V 4 bases and J 5 bases; bases outside gene matches: 6. CDR1 SNHLY and CDR2 FYNNEI come from the germline V gene. This chain's CDR3 is CASSGAGGENEKLFF. CDR3 nucleotides: TGTGCCAGCAGTGGGGCAGGGGGCGAGAATGAAAAACTGTTTTTT.

The V call is TRBV27, the J call TRBJ1-2, with 9 nucleotides matching TRBD1. Trimming took 4 bases from V and 1 from J; bases not matched to a gene: 1. Germline CDR1 and CDR2: MNHEY and SMNVEV (reference sequence). The CDR3 is 14 residues long. CDR3 region: CASSWGQGNYGYTF. The CDR3 DNA follows: TGTGCCAGCAGTTGGGGACAGGGTAACTATGGCTACACCTTC.

The chain employs TRBV4-1 and TRBJ1-2; 7 positions match TRBD1. The CDR3 consists of 16 residues. Losses at the gene ends were 0 bases for V and 4 bases for J; bases not matched to a gene: 8. Germline V lookup: CDR1 MGHRA, CDR2 YSYEKL. The CDR3 loop is CASSQDIAQGGYGYTF. The CDR3 coding sequence is TGCGCCAGCAGCCAAGATATCGCTCAGGGGGGCTATGGCTACACCTTC.